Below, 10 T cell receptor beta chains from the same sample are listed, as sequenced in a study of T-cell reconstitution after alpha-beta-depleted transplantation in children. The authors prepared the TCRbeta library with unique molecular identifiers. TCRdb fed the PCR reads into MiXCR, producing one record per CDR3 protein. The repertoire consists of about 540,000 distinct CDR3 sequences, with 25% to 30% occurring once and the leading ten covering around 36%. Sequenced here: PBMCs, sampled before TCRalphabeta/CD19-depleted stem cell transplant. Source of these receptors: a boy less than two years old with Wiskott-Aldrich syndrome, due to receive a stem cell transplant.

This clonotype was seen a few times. Here the CDR3 DNA reads TGTGCCAGCAGCCAAGAGCCCCAGCGGAGGACATACAATGAGCAGTTCTTC. Translated: CASSQEPQRRTYNEQFF. The rearrangement links TRBV4-2 to TRBJ2-1; either TRBD1 or TRBD2 may fit D (5 bases each). The germline V gene encodes CDR1 LGHNA and CDR2 YNFKEQ. The V and J ends lost 0 bases and 4 bases respectively, with 16 bases between them. The CDR3 length is 17 residues.

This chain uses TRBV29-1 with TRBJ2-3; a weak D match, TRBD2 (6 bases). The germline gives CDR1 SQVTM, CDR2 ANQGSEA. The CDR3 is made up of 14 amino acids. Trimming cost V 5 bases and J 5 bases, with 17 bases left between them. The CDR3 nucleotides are TGCAGCGTTTCCCCTTGGCGGGACGGAGATACGCAGTATTTT. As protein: CSVSPWRDGDTQYF.

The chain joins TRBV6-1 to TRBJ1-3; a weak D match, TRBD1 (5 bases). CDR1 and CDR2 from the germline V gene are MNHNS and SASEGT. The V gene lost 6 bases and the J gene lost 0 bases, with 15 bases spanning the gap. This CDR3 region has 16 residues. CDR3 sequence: CASSIDSLISGNTIYF. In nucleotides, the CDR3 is TGTGCCAGCAGCATAGACAGCCTTATCTCTGGAAACACCATATATTTT.

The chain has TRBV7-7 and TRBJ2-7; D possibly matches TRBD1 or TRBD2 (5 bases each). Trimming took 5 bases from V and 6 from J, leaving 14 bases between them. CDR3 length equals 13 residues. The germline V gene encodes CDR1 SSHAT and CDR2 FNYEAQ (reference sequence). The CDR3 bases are TGTGCCAGCAGCGAACAGTCAGGGACCGAGCAGTACTTC. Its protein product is CASSEQSGTEQYF.

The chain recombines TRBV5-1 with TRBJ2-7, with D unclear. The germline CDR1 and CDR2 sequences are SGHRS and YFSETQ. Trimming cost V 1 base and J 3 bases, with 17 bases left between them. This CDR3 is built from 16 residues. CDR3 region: CASSLSPSDAVYEQYF. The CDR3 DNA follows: TGCGCCAGCAGCTTGTCACCCTCGGACGCAGTCTACGAGCAGTACTTC.

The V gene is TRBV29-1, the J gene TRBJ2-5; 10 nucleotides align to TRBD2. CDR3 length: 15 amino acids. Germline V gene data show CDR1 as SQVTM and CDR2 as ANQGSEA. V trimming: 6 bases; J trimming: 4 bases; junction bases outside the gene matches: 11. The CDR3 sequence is CSVATGGTSVETQYF. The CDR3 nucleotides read TGCAGCGTCGCAACCGGAGGGACTAGCGTAGAGACCCAGTACTTC.

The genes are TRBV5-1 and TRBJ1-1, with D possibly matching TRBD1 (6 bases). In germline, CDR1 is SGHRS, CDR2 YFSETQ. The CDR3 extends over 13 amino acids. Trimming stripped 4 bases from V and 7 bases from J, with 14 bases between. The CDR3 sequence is CASSLQGGVEAFF. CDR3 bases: TGCGCCAGCAGCCTACAGGGAGGGGTTGAAGCTTTCTTT.

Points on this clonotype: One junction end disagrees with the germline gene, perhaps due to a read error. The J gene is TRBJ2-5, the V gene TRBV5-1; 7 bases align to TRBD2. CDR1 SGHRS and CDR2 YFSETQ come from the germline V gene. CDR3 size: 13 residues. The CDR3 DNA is TGTGCCAGCTCGAGCGGGGTACAAGAGACCCAGTACTTC. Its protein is CASSSGVQETQYF.

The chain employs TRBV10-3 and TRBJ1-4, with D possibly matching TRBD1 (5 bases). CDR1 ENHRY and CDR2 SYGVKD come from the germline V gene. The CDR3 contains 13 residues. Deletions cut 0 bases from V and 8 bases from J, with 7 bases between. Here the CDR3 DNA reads TGTGCCATCAGTGAGTCGGGGGAAGAAAAACTGTTTTTT. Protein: CAISESGEEKLFF.

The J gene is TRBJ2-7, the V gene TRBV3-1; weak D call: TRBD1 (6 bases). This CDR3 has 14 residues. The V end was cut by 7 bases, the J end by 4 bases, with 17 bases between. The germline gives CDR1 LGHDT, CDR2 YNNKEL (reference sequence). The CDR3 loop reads CASTLRDKSYEQYF. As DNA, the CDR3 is TGTGCCAGCACCCTAAGGGACAAGTCTTACGAGCAGTACTTC.